The rows below give T cell receptor beta chains drawn from one sample of a study of blood T cell repertoires in COVID-19. The method was immunoSEQ multiplex PCR; TCRdb's version includes in-frame clones alone and lacks a portion of them. The data hold around 13,000 clones, with about 93% observed a single time. Material for sequencing was peripheral blood. The receptors shown here come from a woman in her 70s with active COVID-19. Both conserved end residues are part of each CDR3. D genes are given only for firm matches. Clone size is not always given. Where it is, it says once, few, many or a class for expanded clones.

J gene,V gene,clone size,D gene,CDR3 protein,CDR3 DNA
TRBJ2-6,TRBV5-1,.,.,CASRGGSGANVLTF,TGCGCCAGCAGGGGGGGCTCTGGGGCCAACGTCCTGACTTTC
TRBJ1-1,TRBV4-3,.,.,CASSLGSTEAFF,TGCGCCAGCAGCTTGGGCTCGACTGAAGCTTTCTTT
TRBJ2-2,TRBV24-1,.,.,CATSDLTESGELFF,TGTGCCACCAGTGATCTGACTGAATCTGGGGAGCTGTTTTTT
TRBJ1-5,TRBV6-1,.,.,CASSDWGRDQPQHF,TGTGCCAGCAGTGATTGGGGCAGGGATCAGCCCCAGCATTTT
TRBJ2-7,TRBV10-3,.,.,CAISESSGSPYEQYF,TGTGCCATCAGTGAGTCGTCCGGGAGCCCCTACGAGCAGTACTTC
TRBJ2-7,TRBV10-1,few,TRBD2,CASTGTSGDYEQYF,TGCGCCAGCACCGGGACTAGCGGTGATTACGAGCAGTACTTC
TRBJ1-5,TRBV7-6,.,.,CASSQQGNQPQHF,TGTGCCAGCAGCCAACAGGGAAATCAGCCCCAGCATTTT
TRBJ2-1,TRBV9,.,TRBD2,CASSVTSSGSSYNEQFF,TGTGCCAGCAGCGTCACGTCTAGCGGGAGCTCCTACAATGAGCAGTTCTTC
TRBJ2-3,TRBV15,.,.,CATSRDRIGGTDTQYF,TGTGCCACCAGCAGAGATCGAATAGGGGGCACAGATACGCAGTATTTT
TRBJ1-3,TRBV7-2,.,.,CASSRRGVGNTIYF,TGTGCCAGCAGCCGCCGGGGGGTTGGAAACACCATATATTTT
TRBJ2-7,TRBV10-2,.,TRBD2,CASSESSGSLYEQYF,TGCGCCAGCAGTGAGTCAAGCGGGAGTTTGTACGAGCAGTACTTC
TRBJ1-1,TRBV6-6,.,TRBD1,CASIKGQGDTEAFF,TGTGCCAGCATCAAGGGCCAGGGGGACACTGAAGCTTTCTTT
TRBJ2-3,TRBV5-1,.,TRBD2,CASSLSPSGSPDTQYF,TGCGCCAGCAGCTTGTCTCCTAGCGGGAGCCCAGATACGCAGTATTTT
TRBJ2-7,TRBV6-5,.,.,CASSSTVPLVGEQYF,TGTGCCAGCAGTTCGACAGTGCCCTTGGTCGGGGAGCAGTACTTC
TRBJ2-7,TRBV14,.,.,CASSHYGSGLSHPYEQYF,TGTGCCAGCAGCCATTACGGATCTGGGCTATCCCATCCATACGAGCAGTACTTC
TRBJ2-5,TRBV23-1,once,TRBD1,CASSQSTTGGSRETQYF,TGCGCCAGCAGTCAATCTACGACAGGGGGATCGAGGGAGACCCAGTACTTC
TRBJ1-5,TRBV3-1/TRBV3-2,.,.,CASSHGMGGQGQPQHF,TGTGCCAGCAGCCATGGGATGGGGGGGCAGGGGCAGCCCCAGCATTTT
TRBJ2-6,TRBV19,.,.,CASSMEGSGANVLTF,TGTGCCAGTAGTATGGAGGGGTCTGGGGCCAACGTCCTGACTTTC
TRBJ2-3,TRBV29-1,.,TRBD1,CSVAGQGWDTQYF,TGCAGCGTGGCGGGACAGGGGTGGGATACGCAGTATTTT
TRBJ1-1,TRBV6-5,.,TRBD1,CASSYSGQGTEAFF,TGTGCCAGCAGTTACTCGGGACAGGGCACTGAAGCTTTCTTT
TRBJ2-7,TRBV7-9,once,TRBD2,CASSPGGSGEQYF,TGTGCCAGCAGCCCGGGGGGTTCGGGCGAGCAGTACTTC
TRBJ2-7,TRBV28,.,.,CASTSRVHEQYF,TGTGCCAGCACCTCACGGGTCCACGAGCAGTACTTC
TRBJ2-7,TRBV13,.,TRBD2,CASSLRLAGGFGEQYF,TGTGCCAGCAGCTTACGACTAGCGGGAGGATTCGGCGAGCAGTACTTC
TRBJ2-3,TRBV28,.,TRBD2,CASGRLAVTDTQYF,TGTGCCAGCGGCCGCCTAGCGGTGACAGATACGCAGTATTTT
TRBJ2-7,TRBV4-3,.,.,CASSQVTGEQYF,TGCGCCAGCAGCCAAGTAACGGGAGAGCAGTACTTC
TRBJ2-3,TRBV6-5,.,.,CASSRGPFSTDTQYF,TGTGCCAGCAGCAGGGGCCCCTTTAGCACAGATACGCAGTATTTT
TRBJ2-6,TRBV10-3,few,.,CAIGDSSGANVLTF,TGTGCCATCGGGGACTCCTCTGGGGCCAACGTCCTGACTTTC
TRBJ2-7,TRBV2,.,.,CASRGGGGPGEQYF,TGTGCCAGCCGAGGGGGGGGCGGTCCGGGCGAGCAGTACTTC
TRBJ2-7,TRBV30,.,TRBD1,CAWSDTGTGNYEQYF,TGTGCCTGGTCCGATACCGGGACAGGGAATTACGAGCAGTACTTC
TRBJ2-3,TRBV3-1/TRBV3-2,.,TRBD2,CASSQGAGGDTQYF,TGTGCCAGCAGCCAAGGAGCGGGAGGTGATACGCAGTATTTT
TRBJ2-3,TRBV5-8,.,.,CASSLERRRDTQYF,TGTGCCAGCAGCTTGGAGCGAAGAAGGGATACGCAGTATTTT
TRBJ2-1,TRBV28,once,TRBD2,CASSAGGGSSYNEQFF,TGTGCCAGCAGCGCGGGGGGGGGCAGCTCCTACAATGAGCAGTTCTTC
TRBJ2-1,TRBV19,.,.,CASSIAGSSYNEQFF,TGTGCCAGTAGTATCGCGGGTTCCTCCTACAATGAGCAGTTCTTC
TRBJ1-2,TRBV21-1,.,.,CASSKDGGNYGYTF,TGTGCCAGCAGCAAAGATGGAGGGAACTATGGCTACACCTTC
TRBJ2-7,TRBV30,.,.,CAWSVRTGSYEQYF,TGTGCCTGGAGTGTACGTACGGGCTCCTACGAGCAGTACTTC
TRBJ2-7,TRBV15,.,TRBD2,CATSRDRPSGRLRSYEQYF,TGTGCCACCAGCAGAGATCGGCCTAGCGGGAGGTTACGCTCCTACGAGCAGTACTTC
TRBJ2-7,TRBV29-1,.,TRBD1,CSACTGTGGDYEQYF,TGCAGCGCCTGTACCGGGACAGGGGGCGATTACGAGCAGTACTTC
TRBJ1-1,TRBV5-1,.,TRBD1,CASSPGTANTEAFF,TGCGCCAGCAGCCCGGGGACAGCGAACACTGAAGCTTTCTTT